This TCR beta chain was sequenced for a study of blood T cell repertoires in COVID-19. Original handling: Using reference gene primer amplification, nucleated cell counts were estimated. TCRdb's copy holds only in-frame clones and misses some; the assay was immunoSEQ multiplex PCR. That table supplies the V and J calls and clone size; D and trimming were determined from the DNA. The table has 150,000 to 170,000 clones, roughly 84% seen once. This CDR3 region has 15 residues. Germline CDR1 reads LNHNV; CDR2 reads YYDKDF (reference sequence). V lost 0 bases and J 5 bases, leaving 10 bases between the germline ends.

Material for sequencing was peripheral blood. The source is a man aged 55 to 70 with COVID-19, enrolled during active disease. The chain carries TRBV15 and TRBJ2-2; tentative D call: TRBD1 (5 bases). CDR3 loop: CATSRDRVGTGELFF. The CDR3 DNA reads TGTGCCACCAGCAGAGACAGGGTTGGGACCGGGGAGCTGTTTTTT. Full variable domain (outside the CDR3, taken from reference TRBV15 and TRBJ2-2): DAMVIQNPRYQVTQFGKPVTLSCSQTLNHNVMYWYQQKSSQAPKLLFHYYDKDFNNEADTPDNFQSRRPNTSFCFLDIRSPGLGDTAMYLCATSRDRVGTGELFFGEGSRLTVL.